This paragraph reports one TCR beta chain. What it recognizes is unknown. Second-dose groups at about 4 or about 12 weeks were pooled. TCRdb's table, derived via immunoSEQ multiplex PCR, lists solely in-frame clones and lacks some. The profile shows around 54,000 clones, 70% to 90% of them singletons. The sample is drawn from a study of T cell responses to AZD1222 COVID-19 vaccine. Study results and limitations: Most donors were white British, females outnumbered males, and clonal diversity was possibly underestimated. The breadth and depth of Spike-specific TCRs increased once two AZD1222 doses had been given. Vaccine-associated CD4 TCRs spanned spike, dominant at 160-218 and 743-854.

V gave up 6 bases and J gave up 11 bases, with 19 bases separating them. The length of the CDR3 is 13 residues. The receptor was isolated from an adult who received the AZD1222 COVID-19 vaccine. V usage is TRBV12-3 or TRBV12-4 and J usage is TRBJ1-1, with a tentative D call TRBD1 (6 bases). The sample consisted of peripheral blood, taken 28 days after the second AZD1222 dose. For the CDR3, the DNA is TGTGCCAGCAGGCAGGCGGGGGGGCAAGGGGCTTTCTTT. Translated, it gives CASRQAGGQGAFF.